These 10 T cell receptor beta chains originate from one sample sequenced in a study of T cells after yellow fever vaccination. TCRdb recomputed calls from the 5' RACE reads with MiXCR, one row per CDR3 protein. The sample has approximately 450,000 distinct CDR3 sequences, around 20% seen once; the top ten hold 18%. This sample comprised PBMCs, obtained before the yellow fever booster vaccination. These receptors were taken from a man aged 18 to 30 who received the YFV17D yellow fever vaccine.

This clonotype was detected a few times. The V and J genes are TRBV14 and TRBJ1-1, with a weak D call TRBD1 (6 bases). This CDR3 has 16 residues. Per germline, CDR1 SGHDN and CDR2 FVKESK. V lost 0 bases to trimming and J lost 0 bases, with 11 bases between them. CDR3 protein: CASSQDRGAVNTEAFF. For the CDR3, the DNA is TGTGCCAGCAGCCAAGATCGGGGGGCGGTGAACACTGAAGCTTTCTTT. Filled out from reference TRBV14 and TRBJ1-1, the complete variable domain reads EAGVTQFPSHSVIEKGQTVTLRCDPISGHDNLYWYRRVMGKEIKFLLHFVKESKQDESGMPNNRFLAERTGGTYSTLKVQPAELEDSGVYFCASSQDRGAVNTEAFFGQGTRLTVV.

This chain links TRBV3-1 with TRBJ2-1, with a weak D call TRBD1 (5 bases). Trimming shortened V by 3 bases and J by 12 bases, and 15 bases separated the two germline ends. This CDR3 comprises 13 residues. Germline V gene data show CDR1 as LGHDT and CDR2 as YNNKEL (reference sequence). The CDR3 coding sequence is TGTGCCAGCAGCCAGCCGAACAGGCGATGGCAGTTCTTC. It translates to CASSQPNRRWQFF.

In its sample, this clonotype was seen a few times. J is TRBJ1-2 and V is TRBV4-1, with 9 bases that match TRBD1. This CDR3 is 15 amino acids long. The V segment lost 8 bases and the J segment 6 bases; nucleotides outside the gene matches: 13. Germline CDR1 MGHRA, CDR2 YSYEKL. Here the CDR3 reads CASGTLGQGKNGYTF. The CDR3 DNA sequence: TGCGCCAGCGGGACCTTAGGACAGGGGAAGAATGGCTACACCTTC.

This clonotype was counted at least ten times. V and J are TRBV7-2 and TRBJ2-2; D is undetermined. This CDR3 has 12 residues. The V end was cut by 3 bases, the J end by 8 bases, with 7 bases between. Germline V gene sequence: CDR1 SGHTA, CDR2 FQGNSA. CDR3 in DNA: TGTGCCAGCAGCTTCCGGTGGGGGGAGCTGTTTTTT. This sequence encodes CASSFRWGELFF.

V usage is TRBV5-1 and J usage is TRBJ2-3; 8 positions agree with TRBD1. This CDR3 region has 17 residues. The ends lost 4 bases at V and 1 base at J; junction bases unmatched: 11. The germline gives CDR1 SGHRS, CDR2 YFSETQ. The CDR3 nucleotides read TGCGCCAGCAGCCCTACTTCAGGGGGCGCGGGCACAGATACGCAGTATTTT. Amino acid sequence: CASSPTSGGAGTDTQYF.

For the CDR3, the DNA is TGCGCCAGCAGCCAAGATCGAAGAGTGTCTAATGAAAAACTGTTTTTT. This sequence encodes CASSQDRRVSNEKLFF. The chain links TRBV4-1 to TRBJ1-4, with D unresolved. Germline CDR1 reads MGHRA; CDR2 reads YSYEKL. The CDR3 spans 16 residues. V lost 0 bases, J lost 3 bases, and 11 bases lay in between.

CDR3: CASRASGGPGEQFF. The DNA for the CDR3 is TGCGCCAGCAGGGCTAGCGGGGGGCCAGGGGAGCAGTTCTTC. The chain is built from TRBV5-1 and TRBJ2-1, with 11 bases identical to TRBD2. The trim removed 5 bases at V and 10 bases at J, leaving 8 bases unmatched. The CDR3 spans 14 residues. Germline V gives CDR1 SGHRS, CDR2 YFSETQ.

The chain links TRBV9 to TRBJ1-4; 7 bases map to TRBD1. CDR3 size: 16 residues. Germline loops: CDR1 SGDLS, CDR2 YYNGEE. Germline trimming cut 4 bases from V and 7 bases from J; bases unmatched to any gene: 13. The CDR3 is CASSRLGSPGGEKLFF. The DNA of the CDR3 is TGTGCCAGCAGCCGGCTGGGAAGCCCAGGGGGTGAAAAACTGTTTTTT.

At least ten counts were recorded for this clonotype. The chain is built from TRBV20-1 and TRBJ1-1; TRBD1 aligns across 7 bases. Germline assignment: CDR1 DFQATT and CDR2 SNEGSKA (reference sequence). With 6 bases clipped from V and 7 bases from J, the junction kept 20 bases outside the gene matches. The CDR3 is 16 residues long. CDR3 DNA: TGCAGTGCCGCACCCCCGGACAGGCCGGATTGGGGTGAAGCTTTCTTT. Amino acids: CSAAPPDRPDWGEAFF.

The chain joins TRBV20-1 to TRBJ2-1; 10 bases map to TRBD2. The CDR3 loop spans 14 amino acids. CDR1 DFQATT and CDR2 SNEGSKA come from the germline V gene (reference sequence). V was clipped by 6 bases and J by 4 bases; unmatched bases: 6. CDR3 DNA: TGCAGTGCCAGAACTAGCGGGGCTTACAATGAGCAGTTCTTC. Encoded protein: CSARTSGAYNEQFF.